The present TCR beta chain was sequenced within a study of OX40 agonist ivuxolimab in advanced cancers. Study-wide points: More expanded clones were found, on average, in CD8+ than in CD4+ T cells. With doses of 0.1-3.0 mg/kg, partial responders showed among the lowest clonal expansion. At 0.1 to 3.0 mg/kg and by week 6, CD4+ and CD8+ T cells in the blood had expanded clonally.

Trimming cost V 5 bases and J 4 bases, with 11 bases left between them. CDR3 length: 14 residues. CDR1 and CDR2 from the germline V gene are SGHTA and FQGTGA. Sequenced by immunoSEQ multiplex PCR; TCRdb stores in-frame clones only, minus some. Of 100,000 to 150,000 clones listed, around 90% are singletons. A remark on this clone: Its antigen is undetermined.

This sample comprised CD4+ or CD8+ T cells sorted from blood, obtained in a trial of the OX40 agonist ivuxolimab. This chain connects TRBV7-3 to TRBJ2-2, with a possible D match to TRBD1 (5 bases). The sequence was collected from an adult with an advanced solid tumor such as melanoma, head and neck, liver or kidney cancer. CDR3 protein: CASSPRQITGELFF. In DNA, the CDR3 is TGTGCCAGCAGCCCCCGACAGATCACCGGGGAGCTGTTTTTT.